These T cell receptor beta chains were read from a single sample in a study of OX40 agonist ivuxolimab in advanced cancers. Libraries were prepared by immunoSEQ multiplex PCR; TCRdb keeps only in-frame clonotypes and omits some of them. This sample carries about 150,000 clones, 85% to 95% of them seen once, and the ten largest clones take about 0.31%. Source: CD4+ or CD8+ T cells sorted from blood, taken in a trial of the OX40 agonist ivuxolimab. The receptors were sampled from an adult with an advanced solid tumor such as melanoma, head and neck, liver or kidney cancer. Both conserved end residues are part of each CDR3.

v_gene: TRBV10-3; j_gene: TRBJ2-7; CDR3aa: CASGLSHEQYF
v_gene: TRBV19; j_gene: TRBJ2-5; CDR3aa: CASRLSGQETQYF
v_gene: TRBV5-6; j_gene: TRBJ2-7; CDR3aa: CASIRAPKGEQYF
v_gene: TRBV5-1; j_gene: TRBJ2-2; CDR3aa: CASSLGGGNTGELFF
v_gene: TRBV6-1; j_gene: TRBJ1-3; CDR3aa: CASSEAQAGLTGNTIYF
v_gene: TRBV6-1; j_gene: TRBJ1-3; CDR3aa: CASSGLTGPSGNTIYF
v_gene: TRBV7-7; j_gene: TRBJ1-1; CDR3aa: CASSSDRNTEAFF
v_gene: TRBV7-2; j_gene: TRBJ1-2; CDR3aa: CASQAPGSYGYTF
v_gene: TRBV7-9; j_gene: TRBJ1-5; CDR3aa: CASSFNNQPQHF
v_gene: TRBV4-1; j_gene: TRBJ2-3; CDR3aa: CASSQGARLSTDTQYF
v_gene: TRBV25-1; j_gene: TRBJ1-5; CDR3aa: CASSESGRGENQPQHF
v_gene: TRBV5-5; j_gene: TRBJ1-5; CDR3aa: CASSFLQDSNQPQHF
v_gene: TRBV4-2; j_gene: TRBJ2-7; CDR3aa: CASSQPDPYEQYF
v_gene: TRBV7-8; j_gene: TRBJ1-3; CDR3aa: CASSTSRSGNTIYF
v_gene: TRBV19; j_gene: TRBJ2-7; CDR3aa: CASSTPLRGRYEQYF
v_gene: TRBV5-1; j_gene: TRBJ2-3; CDR3aa: CASSLATPGLDTQYF
v_gene: TRBV4-3; j_gene: TRBJ2-2; CDR3aa: CASSQDVGTAGSWTGELFF
v_gene: TRBV7-8; j_gene: TRBJ2-5; CDR3aa: CASSLAGQGGLQETQYF
v_gene: TRBV6-5; j_gene: TRBJ1-2; CDR3aa: CASRRDRAWGDGYTF
v_gene: TRBV30; j_gene: TRBJ1-1; CDR3aa: CAWSVLNTEAFF
v_gene: TRBV4-1; j_gene: TRBJ2-7; CDR3aa: CASSQGTGAGFYEQYF
v_gene: TRBV7-6; j_gene: TRBJ2-1; CDR3aa: CASSPRLAGGRGWRYNEQFF
v_gene: TRBV7-6; j_gene: TRBJ2-2; CDR3aa: CASSPAGQGANTGELFF
v_gene: TRBV20-1; j_gene: TRBJ2-2; CDR3aa: CSARTGELFF